Shown below are 32 T cell receptor beta chains from a single sample sequenced in a study. TCRdb called the RT-PCR reads again in MiXCR, with one record for every CDR3 protein. The sample consists of hundreds of thousands of distinct CDR3 sequences, 13% to 15% of them appearing once. Specimen: memory CD4+ T cells from blood. These receptors were collected from a female donor in good health, serving as a healthy control.

In this sample, this clonotype turned up many times. This chain joins TRBV9 and TRBJ2-2; the D call may be TRBD1 or TRBD2 (5 bases each). Trimming shortened V by 4 bases and J by 1 base, and 11 bases separated the two germline ends. The CDR3 extends over 15 amino acids. The germline V gene has CDR1 SGDLS and CDR2 YYNGEE. DNA of the CDR3: TGTGCCAGCAGCTTCGGGACGGGGAACACCGGGGAGCTGTTTTTT. Translating gives CASSFGTGNTGELFF.

This clonotype has only a few counts. This rearrangement joins TRBV7-2 to TRBJ2-7; 8 bases align to TRBD1. The CDR3 loop spans 15 amino acids. V was clipped by 4 bases and J by 6 bases; unmatched bases: 11. Per germline, CDR1 SGHTA and CDR2 FQGNSA. For the CDR3, the DNA is TGTGCCAGCAGCTCTTCCGGGACAGGCTTCCTCGAGCAGTACTTC. Translating gives CASSSSGTGFLEQYF.

The chain joins TRBV10-2 to TRBJ2-3; D unresolved. This CDR3 has 16 amino acids. The germline gives CDR1 WSHSY, CDR2 SAAADI. Trimming removed 7 bases at V and 0 bases at J, with 17 bases between. The CDR3 coding sequence is TGCGCCAGCACCATAGACCTCAGCACTAGCACAGATACGCAGTATTTT. It encodes CASTIDLSTSTDTQYF.

V usage is TRBV18 and J usage is TRBJ2-5, with D possibly TRBD1 on 6 matching bases. The CDR3 is 15 amino acids. V was pared by 2 bases and J by 5 bases, with 15 bases between. Germline CDR1 KGHSH, CDR2 LQKENI. The CDR3 reads CASSPSLQGGETQYF. Written as DNA, the CDR3 is TGTGCCAGCTCACCATCCTTACAGGGTGGGGAGACCCAGTACTTC.

This clonotype came up a few times. V usage is TRBV18 and J usage is TRBJ2-3, with 8 nucleotides matching TRBD2. This CDR3 spans 14 amino acids. The V segment lost 3 bases and the J segment 4 bases; nucleotides outside the gene matches: 3. In germline, CDR1 is KGHSH, CDR2 LQKENI. For the CDR3, the DNA is TGTGCCAGCTCACCTGGGACTAGTCCAGATACGCAGTATTTT. It yields the protein CASSPGTSPDTQYF. Combining the CDR3 with reference TRBV18 and TRBJ2-3 gives the whole variable domain NAGVMQNPRHLVRRRGQEARLRCSPMKGHSHVYWYRQLPEEGLKFMVYLQKENIIDESGMPKERFSAEFPKEGPSILRIQQVVRGDSAAYFCASSPGTSPDTQYFGPGTRLTVL.

This chain uses TRBV4-2 with TRBJ1-4; no clear D. CDR3 length equals 16 residues. The germline gives CDR1 LGHNA, CDR2 YNFKEQ. Trimming stripped 2 bases from V and 4 bases from J, with 14 bases between. The CDR3 sequence: CASSQSDGNRNEKLFF. The CDR3 nucleotides read TGTGCCAGCAGCCAATCGGACGGGAATCGTAATGAAAAACTGTTTTTT.

The rearrangement links TRBV5-5 to TRBJ1-1, with a tentative D call TRBD1 (5 bases). CDR3 length: 15 amino acids. Trimming cost V 2 bases and J 6 bases, with 17 bases left between them. The germline gives CDR1 SGHKS, CDR2 YYEKEE (reference sequence). The CDR3 reads CASSFVGEARAEAFF. In nucleotides, the CDR3 is TGTGCCAGCAGCTTCGTAGGGGAGGCAAGGGCTGAAGCTTTCTTT. The full variable domain, in which reference TRBV5-5 and TRBJ1-1 provide the parts outside the CDR3, is DAGVTQSPTHLIKTRGQQVTLRCSPISGHKSVSWYQQVLGQGPQFIFQYYEKEERGRGNFPDRFSARQFPNYSSELNVNALLLGDSALYLCASSFVGEARAEAFFGQGTRLTVV.

The V gene is TRBV7-2, the J gene TRBJ1-1; 7 positions match TRBD1. J lost 6 bases, V lost 1 base, and 14 bases had no gene match. The germline CDR1 and CDR2 sequences are SGHTA and FQGNSA. This CDR3 is 17 amino acids long. CDR3 amino acids: CASSLVLLTGSLAEAFF. CDR3 bases: TGTGCCAGCAGCTTAGTTTTACTGACAGGGTCATTGGCTGAAGCTTTCTTT.

The rearrangement uses TRBV5-5 and TRBJ2-2; 8 bases fit TRBD2. Trimming removed 6 bases from V and 4 bases from J; junction bases left unmatched: 11. CDR3 length: 16 amino acids. Germline CDR1 and CDR2: SGHKS and YYEKEE (reference sequence). CDR3 nucleotide sequence: TGTGCCAGCACTCAGCTGGCGGGGGGTGTCACCGGGGAGCTGTTTTTT. Translated: CASTQLAGGVTGELFF.

The chain joins TRBV27 to TRBJ1-6, with 7 positions matching TRBD1. CDR1 and CDR2 (germline): MNHEY, SMNVEV (reference sequence). V was clipped by 2 bases and J by 7 bases; unmatched bases: 5. The CDR3 covers 15 residues. This CDR3 reads CASSLGGGQNSPLHF. CDR3 DNA sequence: TGTGCCAGCAGTTTAGGGGGGGGACAGAATTCACCCCTCCACTTT.

The gene calls are TRBV20-1 and TRBJ2-3; D remains ambiguous. The germline CDR1 and CDR2 sequences are DFQATT and SNEGSKA (reference sequence). V was trimmed by 6 bases and J by 2 bases, leaving 9 bases between them. The CDR3 is 12 residues long. The CDR3 sequence is CSAERPTDTQYF. CDR3 in DNA: TGCAGTGCAGAGCGTCCCACAGATACGCAGTATTTT.

This clonotype was found a few times. The chain recombines TRBV5-1 with TRBJ2-5, with D tentatively TRBD1 (6 bases). Germline V gene sequence: CDR1 SGHRS, CDR2 YFSETQ. V shed 9 bases and J shed 1 base, with 16 bases lying between them. The CDR3 spans 14 residues. The CDR3 DNA sequence: TGCGCCACCAGGGGAACAGCAGCCCAAGAGACCCAGTACTTC. It translates to CATRGTAAQETQYF.

This clonotype was counted at least ten times. The J gene is TRBJ2-1, the V gene TRBV5-1, with D unresolved. Trimming took off 0 bases at V and 2 bases at J, with 6 bases between the two ends. Germline V gene data show CDR1 as SGHRS and CDR2 as YFSETQ. The CDR3 covers 14 residues. CDR3 bases: TGCGCCAGCAGCTTGGGGCCGGCCTACAATGAGCAGTTCTTC. Protein sequence: CASSLGPAYNEQFF.

This rearrangement joins TRBV5-4 to TRBJ2-7; maybe TRBD2 (6 bases). The CDR3 covers 14 residues. CDR1 is SGHNT, CDR2 YYREEE, per germline (reference sequence). V was pared by 2 bases and J by 2 bases, with 11 bases between. In DNA form, the CDR3 reads TGTGCCAGCAGCTTCCAGCGGGCCCCCTACGAGCAGTACTTC. Its translation: CASSFQRAPYEQYF.

A few counts support this clonotype. The rearrangement uses TRBV4-2 and TRBJ1-2; a possible D gene is TRBD1 (5 bases). Germline CDR1 LGHNA, CDR2 YNFKEQ. This CDR3 contains 15 residues. Trimming left V 0 bases short and J 7 bases short, with 15 bases between. The CDR3 DNA sequence: TGTGCCAGCAGCCAAGAGGAGCGGCAGGGATCTGGCTACACCTTC. It specifies CASSQEERQGSGYTF.

This clonotype was counted between two and nine times. The gene calls are TRBV6-2 or TRBV6-3 and TRBJ2-7; 9 bases map to TRBD2. J was trimmed by 4 bases and V by 6 bases; bases with no gene match: 13. CDR3 length: 16 residues. CDR1 is MNHEY and CDR2 is SVGEGT in the germline V gene. The chain's CDR3 is CASRDGRTSVIYEQYF. Here the CDR3 DNA reads TGTGCCAGCAGAGATGGGAGGACTAGCGTGATTTACGAGCAGTACTTC.

This clonotype was detected many times. V usage is TRBV29-1 and J usage is TRBJ2-3, with 7 bases fitting TRBD2. The germline CDR1 and CDR2 sequences are SQVTM and ANQGSEA. Trimming removed 3 bases from V and 1 base from J; junction bases left unmatched: 4. This CDR3 region has 14 residues. CDR3 loop: CSVDSAGGTDTQYF. CDR3 coding DNA: TGCAGCGTTGATTCGGCGGGGGGCACAGATACGCAGTATTTT.

This clonotype was seen ten or more times. The V gene is TRBV4-2, the J gene TRBJ2-2; D is unclear. The CDR3 spans 15 residues. The germline CDR1 and CDR2 sequences are LGHNA and YNFKEQ. Trimming removed 0 bases from V and 1 base from J, with 6 bases in between. The chain's CDR3 is CASSQDLWNTGELFF. The CDR3 DNA reads as TGTGCCAGCAGCCAAGATTTGTGGAACACCGGGGAGCTGTTTTTT.

This clonotype was observed once. The chain links TRBV15 to TRBJ1-4; D gene ambiguous. Trimming took 6 bases from V and 10 from J, leaving 15 bases between them. Germline V gene sequence: CDR1 LNHNV, CDR2 YYDKDF (reference sequence). The CDR3 has 13 residues. CDR3 loop: CATRNSWTSKLFF. For the CDR3, the DNA is TGTGCCACCAGGAACTCTTGGACCTCAAAACTGTTTTTT.

This sequence joins TRBV3-1 and TRBJ2-5; 7 nucleotides line up with TRBD2. CDR1 LGHDT and CDR2 YNNKEL come from the germline V gene (reference sequence). The CDR3 has 15 residues. J lost 5 bases, V lost 2 bases, and 8 bases had no gene match. The chain's CDR3 is CASSQMTSTEETQYF. CDR3 nucleotide sequence: TGTGCCAGCAGCCAAATGACTAGCACAGAGGAGACCCAGTACTTC.

This clonotype was observed a few times. The genes are TRBV18 and TRBJ2-1; TRBD1 is a possible D gene (6 bases). Per the germline V gene, CDR1 is KGHSH and CDR2 is LQKENI. This CDR3 is built from 13 residues. V lost 0 bases and J 8 bases, leaving 8 bases between the germline ends. The CDR3: CASSPPSGDEQFF. DNA of the CDR3: TGTGCCAGCTCACCACCATCAGGGGATGAGCAGTTCTTC.

This rearrangement joins TRBV28 to TRBJ2-3; D remains unclear. The V end was cut by 9 bases, the J end by 4 bases, with 11 bases between. This CDR3 contains 12 residues. Germline V lookup: CDR1 MDHEN, CDR2 SYDVKM. The CDR3 region has the DNA TGTGCCAGTCGGAAGTTGGCAGATACGCAGTATTTT. Translating gives CASRKLADTQYF. Using reference TRBV28 and TRBJ2-3 for the parts outside the CDR3, the full variable domain is DVKVTQSSRYLVKRTGEKVFLECVQDMDHENMFWYRQDPGLGLRLIYFSYDVKMKEKGDIPEGYSVSREKKERFSLILESASTNQTSMYLCASRKLADTQYFGPGTRLTVL.

This clonotype came up many times. V and J are TRBV7-2 and TRBJ2-1; D not certain. From germline, CDR1 is SGHTA and CDR2 FQGNSA. V lost 8 bases to trimming and J lost 4 bases, with 9 bases between them. This CDR3 is built from 12 residues. The CDR3 spells CASHLRYNEQFF. The CDR3 nucleotides are TGTGCCAGCCACCTGAGGTACAATGAGCAGTTCTTC.

This clonotype was counted between two and nine times. V gene TRBV6-5 combines with J gene TRBJ2-2; tentatively, D is TRBD1 (6 bases). This CDR3 is 13 amino acids long. Germline assignment: CDR1 MNHEY and CDR2 SVGAGI. V lost 7 bases and J lost 6, with 12 bases in between. The CDR3 loop reads CASTLQGPGELFF. The CDR3 DNA reads TGTGCCAGCACACTACAGGGTCCCGGGGAGCTGTTTTTT.

The CDR3 nucleotides are TGCGCCAGCATCGATCTACAACGAGGAAGGGCGACTGAAGCTTTCTTT. This codes for CASIDLQRGRATEAFF. The rearrangement uses TRBV10-2 and TRBJ1-1; D is unresolved. CDR3 size: 16 residues. Trimming took off 7 bases at V and 5 bases at J, with 23 bases between the two ends. Germline CDR1 and CDR2: WSHSY and SAAADI.

The table lists this clonotype with a few counts. CDR3 sequence reads: CASSLDRTSAFF. DNA for the CDR3: TGTGCCAGCAGCTTAGACAGGACCTCAGCTTTCTTT. The gene calls are TRBV7-2 and TRBJ1-1; tentative D call: TRBD1 (5 bases). V was pared by 1 base and J by 10 bases, with 10 bases between. Germline-derived CDR1 and CDR2 are SGHTA and FQGNSA. The CDR3 totals 12 residues. Full variable domain (rest looked up from reference TRBV7-2 and TRBJ1-1): GAGVSQSPSNKVTEKGKDVELRCDPISGHTALYWYRQSLGQGLEFLIYFQGNSAPDKSGLPSDRFSAERTGGSVSTLTIQRTQQEDSAVYLCASSLDRTSAFFGQGTRLTVV.

The chain couples TRBV7-2 to TRBJ2-3, with D unresolved. Per germline, CDR1 SGHTA and CDR2 FQGNSA. V lost 5 bases and J lost 4, with 7 bases in between. The CDR3 extends over 12 amino acids. DNA for the CDR3: TGTGCCAGCAGCCAAAGGGCAGATACGCAGTATTTT. Translation: CASSQRADTQYF.

The rearrangement uses TRBV20-1 and TRBJ2-1; 16 positions agree with TRBD2. The length of the CDR3 is 16 residues. V shed 6 bases, J shed 7 bases, and the junction held 9 bases outside the gene matches. Germline CDR1 and CDR2: DFQATT and SNEGSKA (reference sequence). CDR3 DNA: TGCAGTGCCGCGGGACTAGCGGGAGGGCAGGCGAATGAGCAGTTCTTC. This sequence encodes CSAAGLAGGQANEQFF.

The table lists this clonotype with a few counts. The gene calls are TRBV12-3 or TRBV12-4 and TRBJ1-6; D is unclear. Trimming stripped 1 base from V and 9 bases from J, with 10 bases between. CDR3 size: 14 residues. This CDR3 is CASSLERPGSPLHF. For the CDR3, the DNA is TGTGCCAGCAGTTTAGAGAGACCCGGTTCACCCCTCCACTTT.

The chain recombines TRBV4-1 with TRBJ1-2; D gene unclear. Germline V gene data show CDR1 as MGHRA and CDR2 as YSYEKL. Trimming cost V 0 bases and J 1 base, with 9 bases left between them. The CDR3 extends over 15 amino acids. In DNA form, the CDR3 reads TGCGCCAGCAGCCAAGAAACTTCGATTAACTATGGCTACACCTTC. This sequence encodes CASSQETSINYGYTF.

Only one count was recorded for this clonotype. CDR3 sequence reads: CASSLQSSANTGELFF. The CDR3 bases are TGTGCCAGCTCACTCCAGTCTAGCGCGAACACCGGGGAGCTGTTTTTT. V usage is TRBV18 and J usage is TRBJ2-2, with D possibly TRBD2 on 6 matching bases. Trimming left V 4 bases short and J 0 bases short, with 12 bases between. Per the germline V gene, CDR1 is KGHSH and CDR2 is LQKENI. CDR3 length equals 16 residues.

This clonotype occurred many times. This chain links TRBV4-2 with TRBJ1-3; TRBD1 matches at 11 bases. V was clipped by 3 bases and J by 2 bases; unmatched bases: 6. CDR3 length equals 17 residues. Per the germline V gene, CDR1 is LGHNA and CDR2 is YNFKEQ. The CDR3: CASSHRDRGVAGNTIYF. The CDR3 nucleotides are TGTGCCAGCAGCCACCGGGACAGGGGGGTCGCTGGAAACACCATATATTTT.